The T cell receptor beta chain under discussion was sequenced for a study of shared clonotypes between healthy human individuals. At the level of the study: Three CD4 naive, three CD4 memory, two CD8 naive and one CD8 memory plate were used per donor.

Notes on the study in general: Non-shared clonotypes showed lower generation probabilities than clonotypes common to all four donors.

This CDR3 spans 16 amino acids. Germline CDR1 SGHDT, CDR2 YYEEEE. V was pared by 4 bases and J by 7 bases, with 15 bases of the junction left unmatched. Libraries were prepared by immunoSEQ multiplex PCR; TCRdb keeps only in-frame clonotypes and omits some of them. This sample has some 2.1 million clones, with over 85% found just once. Notes on this clone: The antigen remains undetermined.

This chain connects TRBV5-6 to TRBJ2-7; TRBD2 matches at 9 bases. The sample was naive CD4+ T cells sorted from blood. Subset: CD45RA+ positively selected. The source of this sequence is a man younger than 30 in good health. The chain's CDR3 is CASSPAVPSGTREQYF. The DNA of the CDR3 is TGTGCCAGCAGCCCGGCGGTTCCTAGCGGGACTAGGGAGCAGTACTTC.